This TCR beta chain was captured by sequencing in a study of OX40 agonist ivuxolimab in advanced cancers. Whole-study findings and limits: Individuals who were partial responders at 0.1-3.0 mg/kg had clonal expansion that ranked among the lowest.

The CDR3 is 17 residues long. Trimming cost V 1 base and J 0 bases, with 13 bases left between them. Germline V lookup: CDR1 SGHTA, CDR2 FQGTGA. Libraries were prepared by immunoSEQ multiplex PCR; TCRdb keeps only in-frame clonotypes and omits some of them. The sample yields 35,000 to 55,000 clones, roughly 94% seen once. To note about this clone: Its antigen remains unidentified.

Patients had blood sampled at baseline and again on cycle 4 day 1 and cycle 7 day 1. The receptor was derived from an adult with an advanced solid tumor such as melanoma, head and neck, liver or kidney cancer. The specimen was CD4+ or CD8+ T cells sorted from blood, collected in a trial of the OX40 agonist ivuxolimab. This chain links TRBV7-3 with TRBJ2-1; D call uncertain. This chain's CDR3 is CASSLIAGDPSYNEQFF. The CDR3 bases are TGTGCCAGCAGCTTAATAGCTGGGGATCCCTCCTACAATGAGCAGTTCTTC.